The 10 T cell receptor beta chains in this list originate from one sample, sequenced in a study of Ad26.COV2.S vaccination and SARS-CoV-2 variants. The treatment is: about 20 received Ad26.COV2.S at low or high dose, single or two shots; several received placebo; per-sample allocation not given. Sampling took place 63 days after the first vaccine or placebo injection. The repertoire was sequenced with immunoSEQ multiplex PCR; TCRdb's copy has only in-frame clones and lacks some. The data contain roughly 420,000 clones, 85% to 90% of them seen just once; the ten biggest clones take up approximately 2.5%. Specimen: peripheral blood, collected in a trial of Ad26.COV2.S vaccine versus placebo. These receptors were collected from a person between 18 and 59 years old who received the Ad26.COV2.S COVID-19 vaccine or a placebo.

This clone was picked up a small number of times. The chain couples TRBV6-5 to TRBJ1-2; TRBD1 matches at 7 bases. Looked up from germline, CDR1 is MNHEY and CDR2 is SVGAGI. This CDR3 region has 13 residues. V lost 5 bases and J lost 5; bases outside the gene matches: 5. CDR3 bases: TGTGCCAGCAGTCCGACAGGGTCTTATGGCTACACCTTC. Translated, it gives CASSPTGSYGYTF.

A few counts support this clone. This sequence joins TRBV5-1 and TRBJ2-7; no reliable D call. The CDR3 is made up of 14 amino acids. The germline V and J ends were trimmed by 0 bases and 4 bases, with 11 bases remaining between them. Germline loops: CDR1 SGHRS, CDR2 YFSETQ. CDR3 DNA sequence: TGCGCCAGCAGCTTGGGGGCAGGAGCGTACGAGCAGTACTTC. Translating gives CASSLGAGAYEQYF.

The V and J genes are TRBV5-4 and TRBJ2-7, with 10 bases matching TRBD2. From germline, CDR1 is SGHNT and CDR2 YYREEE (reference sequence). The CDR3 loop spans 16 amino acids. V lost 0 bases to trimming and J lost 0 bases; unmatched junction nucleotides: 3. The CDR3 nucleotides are TGTGCCAGCAGCTTGGGGGGACTAGCGAGCTCCTACGAGCAGTACGTC. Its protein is CASSLGGLASSYEQYV.

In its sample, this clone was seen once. The chain's CDR3 is CASRIDRVKGYTF. The CDR3 DNA reads as TGTGCCAGCAGGATTGACAGGGTAAAAGGCTACACCTTC. The chain employs TRBV5-4 and TRBJ1-2; 7 bases map to TRBD1. Germline V gene sequence: CDR1 SGHNT, CDR2 YYREEE (reference sequence). The CDR3 has 13 residues. The V and J ends lost 5 bases and 8 bases, in that order; junction bases with no gene match: 9.

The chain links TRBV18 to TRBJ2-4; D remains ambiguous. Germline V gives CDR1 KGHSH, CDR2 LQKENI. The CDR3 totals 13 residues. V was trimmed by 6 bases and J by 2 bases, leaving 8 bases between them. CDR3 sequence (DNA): TGTGCCAGCTCGACTGGGTCCAAAAACATTCAGTACTTC. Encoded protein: CASSTGSKNIQYF.

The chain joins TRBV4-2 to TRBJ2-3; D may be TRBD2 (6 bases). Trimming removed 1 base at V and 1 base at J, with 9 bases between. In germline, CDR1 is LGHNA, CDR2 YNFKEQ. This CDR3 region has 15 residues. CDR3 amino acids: CASSQGRVGTDTQYF. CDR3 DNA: TGTGCCAGCAGCCAAGGGAGGGTTGGCACAGATACGCAGTATTTT.

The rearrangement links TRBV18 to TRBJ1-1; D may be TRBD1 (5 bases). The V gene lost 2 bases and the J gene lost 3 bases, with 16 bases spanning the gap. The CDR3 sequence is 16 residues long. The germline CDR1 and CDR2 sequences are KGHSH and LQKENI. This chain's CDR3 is CASSPSKGAGHTEAFF. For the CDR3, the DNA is TGTGCCAGCTCACCATCCAAAGGGGCAGGTCACACTGAAGCTTTCTTT.

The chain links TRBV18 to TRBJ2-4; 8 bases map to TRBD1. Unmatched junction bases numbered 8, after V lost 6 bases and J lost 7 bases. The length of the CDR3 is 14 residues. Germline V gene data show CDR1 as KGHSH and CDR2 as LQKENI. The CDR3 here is CASSPGQGRNIQYF. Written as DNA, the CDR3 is TGTGCCAGCTCTCCAGGACAGGGCCGGAACATTCAGTACTTC.

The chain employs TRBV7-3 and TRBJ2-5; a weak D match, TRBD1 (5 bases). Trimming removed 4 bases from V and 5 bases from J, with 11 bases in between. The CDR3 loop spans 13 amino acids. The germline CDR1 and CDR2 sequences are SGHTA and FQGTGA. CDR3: CASSYNRGETQYF. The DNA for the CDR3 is TGTGCCAGCAGCTACAATAGGGGCGAGACCCAGTACTTC.

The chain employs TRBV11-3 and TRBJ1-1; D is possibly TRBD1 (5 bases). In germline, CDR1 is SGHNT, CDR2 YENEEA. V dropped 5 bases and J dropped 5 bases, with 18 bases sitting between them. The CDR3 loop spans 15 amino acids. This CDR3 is CASSPAGERFTEAFF. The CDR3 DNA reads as TGTGCCAGCAGCCCGGCGGGGGAGAGGTTTACTGAAGCTTTCTTT.